The clone carrying this TCR beta chain was seen once. What it binds is not known. Relapses following autologous stem cell transplantation were seen in all patients, with brentuximab vedotin exposure varying. The data were obtained in a study of PD-1 blockade in classical Hodgkin lymphoma. Findings and limits, study-wide: When nivolumab was started under 1 year after ASCT, patients were excluded. Compared with healthy donors, newly diagnosed patients reportedly showed lower baseline TCR diversity. By cycle point C4D1, TCR diversity had risen significantly in CD4+ cells (but not CD8+ cells). Repertoires differed for reasons still undefined, possibly disease activity or prior therapy.

Data came from immunoSEQ multiplex PCR; TCRdb stores just in-frame clones and leaves some out. The table includes around 40,000 clones, about 72% detected once. The germline V gene encodes CDR1 SGHTA and CDR2 FQGNSA. The CDR3 spans 12 residues. V was trimmed by 7 bases and J by 3 bases, leaving 10 bases between them. The source was peripheral blood mononuclear cells (PBMCs), collected at baseline. The V call is TRBV7-2, the J call TRBJ2-7; D is perhaps TRBD2 (5 bases). The sequence was collected from a human donor with classical Hodgkin lymphoma. In nucleotides, the CDR3 is TGTGCCAGCACCAGCGGCCACTACGAGCAGTACTTC. As protein: CASTSGHYEQYF.